This passage covers 22 T cell receptor beta chains from one sample sequenced in a study of T cell repertoires in cytomegalovirus infection. In TCRdb, the reads were re-called with MiXCR into one record per CDR3 protein. The table records 250,000 or so distinct CDR3 sequences, about a sixth of them present only once. Sequenced sample: CD8+ T cells from PBMCs. Source of these receptors: a human donor in good health (CMV status not recorded). Some clones in this sample may be carry-over from other donors' samples.

As regards this clonotype: Germline is not matched at one junction end, which may reflect a read error. The J gene is TRBJ2-5, the V gene TRBV7-7, with D perhaps TRBD1 (5 bases). Germline-derived CDR1 and CDR2 are SSHAT and FNYEAQ (reference sequence). The CDR3 has 15 amino acids. This CDR3 is CASSLDLGQGETQYF. In DNA, the CDR3 is TGTGCTAGCAGCTTAGACCTGGGCCAGGGAGAGACCCAGTACTTC.

The chain uses TRBV5-1 and TRBJ2-4; D may be TRBD2 (6 bases). Germline CDR1 and CDR2: SGHRS and YFSETQ. Trimming left V 4 bases short and J 15 bases short, with 20 bases between. The CDR3 covers 13 residues. The CDR3 DNA reads as TGCGCCAGCAGCCCAATGGGGCGGGAAGTCGTGTACTTC. Its translation is CASSPMGREVVYF.

CDR3 nucleotides: TGTGCCAGCAGTTTTTTCCGGGACAGGGGAACAGATACGCAGTATTTT. Translated, it gives CASSFFRDRGTDTQYF. The chain has TRBV6-1 and TRBJ2-3, with 10 positions matching TRBD1. The CDR3 spans 16 residues. Germline lookup yields CDR1 MNHNS and CDR2 SASEGT. The J segment lost 3 bases and the V segment lost 5 bases, leaving 8 bases of the junction unmatched.

This clonotype was seen at least ten times. The chain is built from TRBV28 and TRBJ1-6; D gene ambiguous. There are 17 residues in the CDR3. Germline CDR1 is MDHEN and CDR2 is SYDVKM. The V and J ends lost 5 bases and 10 bases respectively, with 24 bases between them. The CDR3 loop is CASSVTERAAYGSPLHF. In DNA form, the CDR3 reads TGTGCCAGCAGTGTCACAGAGAGGGCCGCCTATGGGTCACCCCTCCACTTT.

The rearrangement uses TRBV18 and TRBJ1-1; D unresolved. Germline V gives CDR1 KGHSH, CDR2 LQKENI. V lost 3 bases and J 3 bases, leaving 14 bases between the germline ends. This CDR3 is 15 amino acids long. The CDR3 is CASSPLVEDYTEAFF. CDR3 nucleotide sequence: TGTGCCAGCTCACCCCTCGTGGAGGACTACACTGAAGCTTTCTTT.

The chain carries TRBV7-4 and TRBJ2-7; D might be TRBD2 (5 bases). The CDR3 totals 14 residues. V dropped 0 bases and J dropped 3 bases, with 9 bases sitting between them. Germline lookup yields CDR1 SGHVT and CDR2 SQSDAQ. CDR3 loop: CASSLATNSYEQYF. CDR3 nucleotides: TGTGCCAGCAGCTTAGCGACTAATAGCTACGAGCAGTACTTC.

The gene calls are TRBV6-6 and TRBJ2-7; tentative D call: TRBD2 (6 bases). The CDR3 runs 13 residues. The germline gives CDR1 MNHNY, CDR2 SVGAGI (reference sequence). Between the trimmed V and J ends, which lost 5 bases and 2 bases, there was a span of 10 bases. The CDR3 here is CASSTWGAYEQYF. Here the CDR3 DNA reads TGTGCCAGCAGTACGTGGGGGGCCTACGAGCAGTACTTC.

This clonotype was recorded a few times. The gene calls are TRBV6-1 and TRBJ2-2; D is possibly TRBD1 (6 bases). Trimming removed 5 bases at V and 4 bases at J, with 20 bases between. The CDR3 loop spans 17 amino acids. Germline lookup yields CDR1 MNHNS and CDR2 SASEGT. For the CDR3, the DNA is TGTGCCAGCAGTTTGGGTGAGGGACACCTTTCCACCGGGGAGCTGTTTTTT. Its protein product is CASSLGEGHLSTGELFF.

The gene calls are TRBV5-5 and TRBJ1-1; perhaps TRBD1 as D (6 bases). Per the germline V gene, CDR1 is SGHKS and CDR2 is YYEKEE (reference sequence). Trimming took 4 bases from V and 0 from J, leaving 16 bases between them. CDR3 length: 16 residues. Here the CDR3 reads CASSEEGGAMNTEAFF. The CDR3 nucleotides are TGTGCCAGCAGCGAAGAAGGGGGGGCCATGAACACTGAAGCTTTCTTT.

In its sample, this clonotype was seen many times. J is TRBJ1-2 and V is TRBV11-2; no clear D. The CDR3 sequence is 14 residues long. V was clipped by 3 bases and J by 2 bases, with 10 bases between them. Germline CDR1 SGHAT, CDR2 FQNNGV. CDR3 protein: CASSFTSVNYGYTF. CDR3 bases: TGTGCCAGCAGCTTTACCTCGGTGAACTATGGCTACACCTTC. Together with reference TRBV11-2 and TRBJ1-2, the CDR3 gives the full variable domain: EAGVAQSPRYKIIEKRQSVAFWCNPISGHATLYWYQQILGQGPKLLIQFQNNGVVDDSQLPKDRFSAERLKGVDSTLKIQPAKLEDSAVYLCASSFTSVNYGYTFGSGTRLTVV.

The genes are TRBV9 and TRBJ2-1; D ambiguous. Between the trimmed V and J ends, which lost 3 bases and 8 bases, there was a span of 18 bases. Germline assignment: CDR1 SGDLS and CDR2 YYNGEE. This CDR3 is 15 amino acids long. CDR3 DNA sequence: TGTGCCAGCAGCGCACAGCCCGGGCCGCACGATGAGCAGTTCTTC. Encoded protein: CASSAQPGPHDEQFF.

In this sample, this clonotype turned up many times. The V call is TRBV7-6, the J call TRBJ1-5, with TRBD1 as a possible D gene (5 bases). Germline V gene sequence: CDR1 SGHVS, CDR2 FNYEAQ. Between the trimmed V and J ends, which lost 1 base and 7 bases, there was a span of 20 bases. There are 17 residues in the CDR3. This CDR3 reads CASSLVPGGVRGQPQHF. DNA for the CDR3: TGTGCCAGCAGCTTAGTGCCCGGGGGGGTACGAGGGCAGCCCCAGCATTTT.

The rearrangement joins TRBV14 to TRBJ1-2; the match to TRBD1 covers 8 bases. The V gene end was trimmed by 2 bases and the J gene end by 5 bases; junction bases not matched to a gene: 1. This CDR3 is 13 amino acids long. CDR1 SGHDN and CDR2 FVKESK come from the germline V gene. DNA for the CDR3: TGTGCCAGCAGCCAAACAGGGGGATATGGCTACACCTTC. Translating gives CASSQTGGYGYTF.

This clonotype was found a few times. The chain has TRBV2 and TRBJ2-7; D may correspond to TRBD1 or TRBD2 (6 bases each). The CDR3 has 11 amino acids. Trimming took off 8 bases at V and 3 bases at J, with 8 bases between the two ends. Germline CDR1 reads SNHLY; CDR2 reads FYNNEI. The CDR3 sequence: CASEGGYEQYF. The CDR3 region has the DNA TGTGCCAGCGAGGGGGGCTACGAGCAGTACTTC.

The chain employs TRBV25-1 and TRBJ2-7, with D unresolved. Trimming took 3 bases from V and 6 from J, leaving 12 bases between them. Germline loops: CDR1 MGHDK, CDR2 SYGVNS. The length of the CDR3 is 13 residues. The CDR3 coding sequence is TGTGCCAGCAGTGAGATCGGTGGGGTCGAGCAGTACTTC. Amino acids: CASSEIGGVEQYF.

This clonotype was observed a few times. The chain uses TRBV11-2 and TRBJ2-4; D is uncertain. The length of the CDR3 is 16 residues. Deletions cut 0 bases from V and 8 bases from J, with 17 bases between. Germline V gene lookup returns CDR1 SGHAT and CDR2 FQNNGV. This CDR3 reads CASSLEAIGSLDIQYF. DNA of the CDR3: TGTGCCAGCAGCTTAGAAGCGATTGGGTCTTTGGACATTCAGTACTTC.

This clonotype has more than one count but fewer than ten. The chain links TRBV10-3 to TRBJ1-5; D remains ambiguous. The CDR3 has 14 amino acids. V was pared by 3 bases and J by 5 bases, with 11 bases between. The V gene's germline CDR1 is ENHRY and CDR2 SYGVKD. The CDR3 nucleotides read TGTGCCATCAGTGATCCGGGCGTTGATCAGCCCCAGCATTTT. Translated, it gives CAISDPGVDQPQHF.

Comment on this clonotype: Compared with germline, one end of the junction differs, possibly owing to a read error. The chain links TRBV29-1 to TRBJ2-1; TRBD2 matches 9 bases. The CDR3 extends over 14 amino acids. Germline V gene lookup returns CDR1 SQVTM and CDR2 ANQGSEA. The chain's CDR3 is CSVEGLASDNEQFF. DNA for the CDR3: TGCAGCGTGGAAGGACTAGCGAGTGACAATGAGCAGTTCTTC.

V is TRBV6-2 or TRBV6-3 and J is TRBJ2-7; D is ambiguous. V shed 2 bases and J shed 0 bases, with 8 bases lying between them. The CDR3 extends over 14 amino acids. Germline assignment: CDR1 MNHEY and CDR2 SVGEGT. CDR3: CASSYLSDSYEQYF. The CDR3 nucleotides are TGTGCCAGCAGTTACCTTAGTGACTCCTACGAGCAGTACTTC.

This clonotype appeared many times. The chain joins TRBV6-2 or TRBV6-3 to TRBJ2-4; 8 nucleotides agree with TRBD1. The CDR3 sequence is 13 residues long. Germline V gives CDR1 MNHEY, CDR2 SVGEGT. V lost 10 bases and J lost 2; bases outside the gene matches: 4. The chain's CDR3 is CAIQGATKNIQYF. CDR3 coding DNA: TGTGCCATTCAGGGGGCGACCAAAAACATTCAGTACTTC.

The rearrangement joins TRBV6-6 to TRBJ2-7; D might be TRBD1 or TRBD2, each matching 5 bases. Germline V CDR1 and CDR2: MNHNY, SVGAGI (reference sequence). CDR3 length: 14 residues. V was shortened by 1 base and J by 6 bases, with 13 bases between the two germline ends. The CDR3 DNA reads TGTGCCAGCAGTTACTTCGGGACCGACGGCGAGCAGTACTTC. Translated: CASSYFGTDGEQYF.

The chain combines TRBV29-1 with TRBJ1-1, with D tentatively TRBD1 (5 bases). With 5 bases removed from V and 1 base from J, the gap between germline ends came to 14 bases. This CDR3 is built from 14 residues. The germline V gene encodes CDR1 SQVTM and CDR2 ANQGSEA. The CDR3 sequence is CSVPWRQGNTEAFF. The CDR3 coding sequence is TGCAGCGTTCCCTGGAGGCAGGGGAACACTGAAGCTTTCTTT.